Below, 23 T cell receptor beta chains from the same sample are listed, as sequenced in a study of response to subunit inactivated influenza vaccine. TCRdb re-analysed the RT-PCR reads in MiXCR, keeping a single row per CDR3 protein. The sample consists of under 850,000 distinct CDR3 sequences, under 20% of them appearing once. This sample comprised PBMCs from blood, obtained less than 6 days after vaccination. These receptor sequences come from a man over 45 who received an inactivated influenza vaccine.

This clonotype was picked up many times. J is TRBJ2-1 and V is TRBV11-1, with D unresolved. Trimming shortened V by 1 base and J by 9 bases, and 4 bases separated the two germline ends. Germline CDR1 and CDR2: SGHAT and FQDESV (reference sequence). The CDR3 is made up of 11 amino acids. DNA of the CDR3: TGTGCCAGCAGCTTAGAGGGTGAGCAGTTCTTC. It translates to CASSLEGEQFF.

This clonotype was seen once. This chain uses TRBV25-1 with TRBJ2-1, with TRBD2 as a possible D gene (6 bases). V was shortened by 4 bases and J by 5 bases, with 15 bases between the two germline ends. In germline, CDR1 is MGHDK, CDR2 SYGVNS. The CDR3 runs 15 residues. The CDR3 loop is CASSALGEVDNEQFF. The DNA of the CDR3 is TGTGCCAGCAGTGCCCTTGGGGAGGTGGACAATGAGCAGTTCTTC.

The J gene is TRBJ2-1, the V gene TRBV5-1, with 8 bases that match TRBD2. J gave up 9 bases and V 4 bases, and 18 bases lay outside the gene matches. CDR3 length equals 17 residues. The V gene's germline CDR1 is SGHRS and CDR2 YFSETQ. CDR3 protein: CASSTRSGGGLTSEQFF. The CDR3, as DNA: TGCGCCAGCAGCACCCGCTCGGGGGGGGGCCTTACTAGTGAGCAGTTCTTC.

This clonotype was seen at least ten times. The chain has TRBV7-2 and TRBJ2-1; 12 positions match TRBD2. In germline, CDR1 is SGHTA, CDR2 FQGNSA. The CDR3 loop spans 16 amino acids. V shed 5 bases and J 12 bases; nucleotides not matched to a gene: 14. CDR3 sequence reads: CASSPTLLAGGGRQFF. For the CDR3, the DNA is TGTGCCAGCAGCCCCACTCTACTAGCGGGAGGTGGACGGCAGTTCTTC.

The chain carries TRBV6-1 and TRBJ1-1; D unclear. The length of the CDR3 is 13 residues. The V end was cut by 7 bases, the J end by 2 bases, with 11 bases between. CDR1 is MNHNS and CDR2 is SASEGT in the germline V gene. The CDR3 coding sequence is TGTGCCAGCATGGGGTACCGTAACACTGAAGCTTTCTTT. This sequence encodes CASMGYRNTEAFF.

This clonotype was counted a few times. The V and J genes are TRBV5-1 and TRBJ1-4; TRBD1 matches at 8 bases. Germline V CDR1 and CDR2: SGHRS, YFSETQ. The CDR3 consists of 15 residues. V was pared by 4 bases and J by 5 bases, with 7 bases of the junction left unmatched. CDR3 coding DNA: TGCGCCAGCAGCGACGGGACAGGCAGGAATGAAAAACTGTTTTTT. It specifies CASSDGTGRNEKLFF.

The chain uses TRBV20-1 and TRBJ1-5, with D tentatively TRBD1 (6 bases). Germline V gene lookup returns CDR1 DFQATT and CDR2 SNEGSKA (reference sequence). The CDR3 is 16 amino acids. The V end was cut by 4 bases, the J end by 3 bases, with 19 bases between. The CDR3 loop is CSATGGLPTYNQPQHF. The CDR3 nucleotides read TGCAGTGCTACTGGGGGCCTACCCACGTACAATCAGCCCCAGCATTTT.

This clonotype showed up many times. The CDR3 spells CASNFSGKTYEQYF. The CDR3 bases are TGCGCCAGCAATTTTAGCGGGAAAACCTACGAGCAGTACTTC. The gene calls are TRBV5-1 and TRBJ2-7; 8 bases agree with TRBD2. Germline V gene sequence: CDR1 SGHRS, CDR2 YFSETQ. V was pared by 6 bases and J by 2 bases, with 7 bases of the junction left unmatched. This CDR3 region has 14 residues.

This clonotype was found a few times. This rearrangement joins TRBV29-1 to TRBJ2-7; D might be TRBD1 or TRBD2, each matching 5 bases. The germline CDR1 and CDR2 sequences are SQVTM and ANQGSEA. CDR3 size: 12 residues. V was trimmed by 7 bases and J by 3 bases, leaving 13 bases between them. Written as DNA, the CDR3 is TGCAGCGGGTCCCGGGACGACTACGAGCAGTACTTC. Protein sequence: CSGSRDDYEQYF.

Here the CDR3 DNA reads TGTGCCAGCAGCTTGGAGGACAGGGGGTGGACCGGGGAGCTGTTTTTT. Translation: CASSLEDRGWTGELFF. The chain has TRBV5-5 and TRBJ2-2, with 10 bases identical to TRBD1. The germline V gene has CDR1 SGHKS and CDR2 YYEKEE (reference sequence). This CDR3 contains 16 residues. V was pared by 0 bases and J by 5 bases, with 4 bases of the junction left unmatched. Looking up the rest from reference TRBV5-5 and TRBJ2-2 gives the full variable domain: DAGVTQSPTHLIKTRGQQVTLRCSPISGHKSVSWYQQVLGQGPQFIFQYYEKEERGRGNFPDRFSARQFPNYSSELNVNALLLGDSALYLCASSLEDRGWTGELFFGEGSRLTVL.

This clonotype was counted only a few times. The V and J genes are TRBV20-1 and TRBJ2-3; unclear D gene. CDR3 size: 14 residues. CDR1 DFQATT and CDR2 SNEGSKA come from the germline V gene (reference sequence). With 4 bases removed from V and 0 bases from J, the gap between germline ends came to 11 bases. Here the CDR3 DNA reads TGCAGTGCTAAGTCCTTTACTAGCACAGATACGCAGTATTTT. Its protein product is CSAKSFTSTDTQYF.

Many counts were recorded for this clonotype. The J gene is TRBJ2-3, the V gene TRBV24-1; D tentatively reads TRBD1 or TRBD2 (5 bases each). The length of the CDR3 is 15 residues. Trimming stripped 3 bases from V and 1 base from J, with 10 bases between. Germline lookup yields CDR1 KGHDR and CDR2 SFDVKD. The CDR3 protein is CATSDRGRGTDTQYF. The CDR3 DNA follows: TGTGCCACCAGTGATCGGGGACGGGGCACAGATACGCAGTATTTT.

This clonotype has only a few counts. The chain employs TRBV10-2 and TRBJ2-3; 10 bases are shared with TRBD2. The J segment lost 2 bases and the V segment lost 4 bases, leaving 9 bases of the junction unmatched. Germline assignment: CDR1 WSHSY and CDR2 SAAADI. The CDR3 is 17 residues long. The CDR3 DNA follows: TGCGCCAGCAGTGTTCCACTAGCGGGATTCAACACAGATACGCAGTATTTT. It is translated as CASSVPLAGFNTDTQYF.

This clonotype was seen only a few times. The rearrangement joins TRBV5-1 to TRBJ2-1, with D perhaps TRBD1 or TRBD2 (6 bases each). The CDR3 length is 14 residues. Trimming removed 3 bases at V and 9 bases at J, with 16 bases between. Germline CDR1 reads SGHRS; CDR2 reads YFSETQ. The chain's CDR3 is CASSSWTEGGEQFF. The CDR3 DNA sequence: TGCGCCAGCAGCTCGTGGACAGAGGGGGGTGAGCAGTTCTTC. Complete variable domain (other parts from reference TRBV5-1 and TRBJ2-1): KAGVTQTPRYLIKTRGQQVTLSCSPISGHRSVSWYQQTPGQGLQFLFEYFSETQRNKGNFPGRFSGRQFSNSRSEMNVSTLELGDSALYLCASSSWTEGGEQFFGPGTRLTVL.

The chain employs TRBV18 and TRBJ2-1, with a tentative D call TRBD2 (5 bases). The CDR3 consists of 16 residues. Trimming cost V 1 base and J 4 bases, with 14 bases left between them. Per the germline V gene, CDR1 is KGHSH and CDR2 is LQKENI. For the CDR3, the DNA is TGTGCCAGCTCACCACGGACGGGGAAGGGATACAATGAGCAGTTCTTC. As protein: CASSPRTGKGYNEQFF.

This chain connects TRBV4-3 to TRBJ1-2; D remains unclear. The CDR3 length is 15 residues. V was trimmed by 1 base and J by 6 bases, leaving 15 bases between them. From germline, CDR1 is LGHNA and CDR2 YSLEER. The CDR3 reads CASSQVGRPSHGYTF. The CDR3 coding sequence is TGCGCCAGCAGCCAAGTCGGGAGACCCTCCCATGGCTACACCTTC.

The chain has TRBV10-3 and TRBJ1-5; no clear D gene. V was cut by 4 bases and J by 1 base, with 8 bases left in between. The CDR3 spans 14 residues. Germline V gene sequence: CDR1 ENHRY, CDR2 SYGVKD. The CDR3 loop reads CAISVGLSNQPQHF. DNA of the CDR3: TGTGCCATCAGTGTTGGGTTGAGCAATCAGCCCCAGCATTTT.

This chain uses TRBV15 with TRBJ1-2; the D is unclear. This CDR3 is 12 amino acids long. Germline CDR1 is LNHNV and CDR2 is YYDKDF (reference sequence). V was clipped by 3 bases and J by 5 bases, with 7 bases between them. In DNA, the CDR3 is TGTGCCACCAGCAGGCCGGGGTATGGCTACACCTTC. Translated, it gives CATSRPGYGYTF. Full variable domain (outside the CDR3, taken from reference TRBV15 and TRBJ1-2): DAMVIQNPRYQVTQFGKPVTLSCSQTLNHNVMYWYQQKSSQAPKLLFHYYDKDFNNEADTPDNFQSRRPNTSFCFLDIRSPGLGDTAMYLCATSRPGYGYTFGSGTRLTVV.

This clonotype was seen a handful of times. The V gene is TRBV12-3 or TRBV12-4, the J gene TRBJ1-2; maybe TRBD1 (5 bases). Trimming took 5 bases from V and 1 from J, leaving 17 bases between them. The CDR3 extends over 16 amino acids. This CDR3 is CASSPLGTALNYGYTF. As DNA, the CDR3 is TGTGCCAGCAGTCCATTAGGGACCGCCCTTAACTATGGCTACACCTTC.

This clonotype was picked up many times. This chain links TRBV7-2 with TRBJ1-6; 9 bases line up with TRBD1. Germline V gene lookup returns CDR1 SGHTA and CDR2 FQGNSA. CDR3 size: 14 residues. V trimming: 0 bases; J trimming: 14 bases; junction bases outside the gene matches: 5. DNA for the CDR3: TGTGCCAGCAGCTTAGCGCATGGGACAGGGACCCTCCACTTT. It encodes CASSLAHGTGTLHF.

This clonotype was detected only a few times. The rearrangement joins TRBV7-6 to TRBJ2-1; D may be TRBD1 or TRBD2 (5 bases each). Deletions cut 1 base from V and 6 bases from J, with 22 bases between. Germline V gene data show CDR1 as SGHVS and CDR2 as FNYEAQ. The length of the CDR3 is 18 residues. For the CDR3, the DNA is TGTGCCAGCAGCTTAGTCTTTCGGGGCGGCAAAAGGGGCAATGAGCAGTTCTTC. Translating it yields CASSLVFRGGKRGNEQFF.

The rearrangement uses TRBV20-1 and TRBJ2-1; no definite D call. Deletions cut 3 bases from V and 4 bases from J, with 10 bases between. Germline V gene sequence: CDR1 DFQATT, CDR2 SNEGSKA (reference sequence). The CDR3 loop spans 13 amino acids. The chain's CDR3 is CSASSYLYNEQFF. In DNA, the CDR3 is TGCAGTGCTAGTTCTTATCTGTACAATGAGCAGTTCTTC.

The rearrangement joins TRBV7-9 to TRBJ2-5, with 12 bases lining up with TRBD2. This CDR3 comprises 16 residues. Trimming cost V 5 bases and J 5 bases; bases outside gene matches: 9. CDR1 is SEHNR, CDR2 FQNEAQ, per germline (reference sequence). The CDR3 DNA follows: TGTGCCAGCAGCCATCGACTAGCGGGAGAGTCGGAGACCCAGTACTTC. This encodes CASSHRLAGESETQYF.